Each of the 5 T cell receptor beta chains below was sequenced from the same sample in a study of spatial heterogeneity in lung cancer. TCRdb independently ran MiXCR on the 5' RACE reads; one entry per CDR3 protein. The data hold 20,000 to 30,000 distinct CDR3 sequences, with roughly 9.7% observed a single time. The time point denotes: blood at routine non-recurrence follow-up after resection. The sequencing here drew on PBMCs, taken at follow-up. The receptors originated from a male donor with early-stage non-small cell lung cancer.

This clonotype was found many times. The chain has TRBV3-2 and TRBJ2-6; no check of the table's D call, TRBD1, against the DNA was made. TRBV3-2 is flagged as a pseudogene. The CDR3 is made up of 19 amino acids. For the CDR3, the DNA is TGTGCCAGCAGCCAATCTTCGGGACCGAACTCTCCTGGGGCCAACGTCCTGACTTTC. This codes for CASSQSSGPNSPGANVLTF.

V is TRBV5-6 and J is TRBJ2-7, with D perhaps TRBD2 (5 bases). V was cut by 6 bases and J by 3 bases, with 16 bases left in between. The length of the CDR3 is 14 residues. CDR1 and CDR2 (germline): SGHDT, YYEEEE. The CDR3 here is CASTRGPGLYEQYF. CDR3 bases: TGTGCCAGCACTCGAGGGCCAGGACTCTACGAGCAGTACTTC.

This clonotype was picked up many times. This chain joins TRBV11-1 and TRBJ2-7, with 7 bases that match TRBD1. Germline V gives CDR1 SGHAT, CDR2 FQDESV (reference sequence). J was trimmed by 2 bases and V by 4 bases; bases with no gene match: 11. The CDR3 consists of 16 residues. The CDR3 DNA reads as TGTGCCAGCAGCTCCCCTCGGGCAGGGGGAGCCTACGAGCAGTACTTC. Amino acid sequence: CASSSPRAGGAYEQYF.

This clonotype was seen a few times. This chain links TRBV5-8 with TRBJ2-4, with D perhaps given as TRBD1 or TRBD2 (5 bases each). V gave up 0 bases and J gave up 9 bases, with 13 bases separating them. This CDR3 region has 14 residues. Germline-derived CDR1 and CDR2 are SGHTS and YDEGEE. CDR3 sequence reads: CASSLATGRGIQYF. The CDR3 DNA reads TGTGCCAGCAGCTTGGCCACGGGGCGAGGCATTCAGTACTTC.

The rearrangement uses TRBV23-1 and TRBJ2-7; 11 bases match TRBD1. TRBV23-1 is an ORF, and what it does is uncertain. This CDR3 is built from 18 residues. After removal of 0 bases from V and 6 bases from J, the junction contained 13 bases not matched to a gene. The CDR3 reads CASSQSSGPGQGDCEQYF. The CDR3 DNA reads TGCGCCAGCAGTCAATCGTCGGGACCGGGACAGGGGGACTGCGAGCAGTACTTC.